These 31 T cell receptor beta chains originate from one sample sequenced in a study of blood T cell repertoires in COVID-19. Clones were read by immunoSEQ multiplex PCR, and TCRdb kept only the in-frame ones, dropping some. The sample holds around 250,000 clones, roughly four fifths seen once. The specimen was PBMCs or T cells enriched from blood (not recorded which). These TCRs come from a man aged 40-55 years who had recovered from COVID-19.

Only one count was recorded for this clone. The gene calls are TRBV27 and TRBJ2-7; 8 bases align to TRBD1. V lost 2 bases, J lost 7 bases, and 4 bases stayed unmatched. Germline CDR1 and CDR2: MNHEY and SMNVEV (reference sequence). The CDR3 sequence is 13 residues long. In nucleotides, the CDR3 is TGTGCCAGCAGTTTAGGGACAGGAAAAGAGCAGTACTTC. It encodes CASSLGTGKEQYF.

This clone was counted between two and nine times. V and J are TRBV11-2 and TRBJ2-1, with D perhaps TRBD2 (6 bases). CDR3 length: 13 residues. Trimming left V 6 bases short and J 12 bases short, with 18 bases between. CDR1 and CDR2 (germline): SGHAT, FQNNGV. The CDR3 loop is CASRQESAGSQFF. CDR3 DNA sequence: TGTGCCAGCAGGCAAGAGTCGGCGGGGTCGCAGTTCTTC.

V is TRBV24-1 and J is TRBJ2-1, with 8 nucleotides matching TRBD2. Germline trimming cut 2 bases from V and 7 bases from J; bases unmatched to any gene: 6. The germline gives CDR1 KGHDR, CDR2 SFDVKD. The CDR3 consists of 15 residues. The CDR3 here is CATSDWTSQRNEQFF. CDR3 in DNA: TGTGCCACCAGTGATTGGACTAGCCAACGGAATGAGCAGTTCTTC.

A note on this clone: At the DNA level, this CDR3 is encoded by other sequences in the same sample as well. The chain carries TRBV6-5 and TRBJ1-2; 8 nucleotides agree with TRBD1. V shed 2 bases and J 5 bases; nucleotides not matched to a gene: 1. Germline CDR1 reads MNHEY; CDR2 reads SVGAGI. The CDR3 loop spans 13 amino acids. The CDR3 sequence is CASSYRQGYGYTF. The CDR3 nucleotides read TGTGCCAGCAGTTACCGACAGGGGTATGGCTACACCTTC.

The chain has TRBV3-1 (or the pseudogene TRBV3-2) and TRBJ1-5, with 9 bases aligning to TRBD1. CDR1 LGHDT and CDR2 YNNKEL come from the germline V gene (reference sequence). CDR3 length: 15 amino acids. After removal of 1 base from V and 6 bases from J, the junction contained 4 bases not matched to a gene. Here the CDR3 reads CASSQAPTGGQPQHF. In DNA form, the CDR3 reads TGTGCCAGCAGCCAAGCCCCGACAGGGGGTCAGCCCCAGCATTTT.

The V gene is TRBV5-6, the J gene TRBJ1-2; 8 positions match TRBD1. V gave up 0 bases and J gave up 5 bases; unmatched junction bases: 9. The CDR3 spans 16 residues. Per the germline V gene, CDR1 is SGHDT and CDR2 is YYEEEE. CDR3 coding DNA: TGTGCCAGCAGCTTGGAGGTTGACAGGGGAAGGTATGGCTACACCTTC. Translation gives CASSLEVDRGRYGYTF.

The rearrangement joins TRBV19 to TRBJ2-2; TRBD2 aligns across 9 bases. The CDR3 consists of 17 residues. The trim removed 5 bases at V and 3 bases at J, leaving 10 bases unmatched. Germline CDR1 and CDR2: LNHDA and SQIVND (reference sequence). CDR3 nucleotides: TGTGCCAGTAGTGTATATGGAGCGGGGGGCTACACCGGGGAGCTGTTTTTT. Amino acids: CASSVYGAGGYTGELFF.

The chain employs TRBV19 and TRBJ2-3, with D maybe TRBD1 (6 bases). This CDR3 comprises 16 residues. V dropped 6 bases and J dropped 8 bases, with 24 bases sitting between them. Germline V CDR1 and CDR2: LNHDA, SQIVND (reference sequence). The DNA of the CDR3 is TGTGCCAGTAGCCAACTATCGGGACACAGGCACGGTACGCAGTATTTT. This encodes CASSQLSGHRHGTQYF.

The V gene is TRBV3-1 (or the pseudogene TRBV3-2), the J gene TRBJ1-5, with 8 bases identical to TRBD1. CDR3 length equals 14 residues. V lost 6 bases, J lost 6 bases, and 7 bases stayed unmatched. Germline V gene data show CDR1 as LGHDT and CDR2 as YNNKEL (reference sequence). CDR3 protein: CASSRQGTGQPQHF. CDR3 bases: TGTGCCAGCAGTCGACAGGGGACGGGTCAGCCCCAGCATTTT.

The chain joins TRBV4-1 to TRBJ2-7, with unresolved D. V gave up 1 base and J gave up 1 base, with 5 bases separating them. From germline, CDR1 is MGHRA and CDR2 YSYEKL. This CDR3 comprises 13 residues. The CDR3 is CASSQGVSYEQYF. The DNA of the CDR3 is TGCGCCAGCAGCCAAGGAGTTTCCTACGAGCAGTACTTC.

This sequence joins TRBV3-1 (or the pseudogene TRBV3-2) and TRBJ2-7, with 8 bases that match TRBD2. This CDR3 region has 16 residues. The V gene's germline CDR1 is LGHDT and CDR2 YNNKEL (reference sequence). The junction had 7 bases not matched to a gene; V was cut back by 1 base and J by 2 bases. The CDR3 spells CASSQVGQRETYEQYF. Here the CDR3 DNA reads TGTGCCAGCAGCCAAGTAGGGCAGCGGGAGACCTACGAGCAGTACTTC.

The V and J genes are TRBV19 and TRBJ1-1, with TRBD1 as a possible D gene (6 bases). The CDR3 is 16 residues long. The germline gives CDR1 LNHDA, CDR2 SQIVND (reference sequence). Trimming pared 3 bases from V and 3 bases from J, leaving 17 bases between. The CDR3 nucleotides are TGTGCCAGTAGTATGGGGGCGGGGGCACTGGACACTGAAGCTTTCTTT. It encodes CASSMGAGALDTEAFF.

The V gene is TRBV10-1, the J gene TRBJ2-1; 7 bases are a match to TRBD2. This CDR3 contains 14 residues. Trimming removed 5 bases from V and 7 bases from J; junction bases left unmatched: 8. Germline V gene lookup returns CDR1 WNHNN and CDR2 SYGVQD (reference sequence). The DNA of the CDR3 is TGCGCCAGCAGTCCAGCGGGAATAGGGAATGAGCAGTTCTTC. Translation: CASSPAGIGNEQFF.

The rearrangement uses TRBV2 and TRBJ1-2; perhaps TRBD1 as D (5 bases). In germline, CDR1 is SNHLY, CDR2 FYNNEI. This CDR3 has 15 residues. Trimming cost V 3 bases and J 3 bases, with 14 bases left between them. Here the CDR3 DNA reads TGTGCCAGCAGTGATTTCGGGGGAACTGACTATGGCTACACCTTC. Protein sequence: CASSDFGGTDYGYTF. Complete variable domain (other parts from reference TRBV2 and TRBJ1-2): EPEVTQTPSHQVTQMGQEVILRCVPISNHLYFYWYRQILGQKVEFLVSFYNNEISEKSEIFDDQFSVERPDGSNFTLKIRSTKLEDSAMYFCASSDFGGTDYGYTFGSGTRLTVV.

CDR3 sequence: CASSLDLGLSEKLFF. The DNA for the CDR3 is TGTGCCAGCAGCTTAGATCTGGGCCTGAGTGAAAAACTGTTTTTT. The chain employs TRBV7-6 and TRBJ1-4; D not certain. The CDR3 loop spans 15 amino acids. Deletions cut 1 base from V and 7 bases from J, with 13 bases between. The germline CDR1 and CDR2 sequences are SGHVS and FNYEAQ.

The CDR3 DNA reads as TGTGCCAGCAGCCAAGGGGGAGAGGATTCACCCCTCCACTTT. This encodes CASSQGGEDSPLHF. V and J are TRBV3-1 (or the pseudogene TRBV3-2) and TRBJ1-6; D gene unclear. Germline loops: CDR1 LGHDT, CDR2 YNNKEL (reference sequence). The CDR3 spans 14 residues. V was clipped by 1 base and J by 8 bases, with 9 bases between them.

This clone was picked up many times. This sequence joins TRBV28 and TRBJ1-1, with 8 bases matching TRBD1. Germline-derived CDR1 and CDR2 are MDHEN and SYDVKM. The CDR3 covers 14 residues. V was clipped by 2 bases and J by 4 bases; unmatched bases: 3. CDR3: CASSLVQGGTEAFF. DNA for the CDR3: TGTGCCAGCAGTTTAGTACAGGGGGGCACTGAAGCTTTCTTT.

This chain joins TRBV28 and TRBJ2-7; maybe TRBD2 (6 bases). The CDR3 covers 17 residues. Germline V gene lookup returns CDR1 MDHEN and CDR2 SYDVKM. V was clipped by 1 base and J by 3 bases, with 19 bases between them. CDR3 coding DNA: TGTGCCAGCAGTTTATTATACCGGGGGAAGGGGTTCTACGAGCAGTACTTC. Translating gives CASSLLYRGKGFYEQYF.

The chain joins TRBV7-9 to TRBJ2-2, with D perhaps TRBD2 (6 bases). The V gene lost 3 bases and the J gene lost 6 bases, with 11 bases spanning the gap. CDR1 and CDR2 from the germline V gene are SEHNR and FQNEAQ (reference sequence). This CDR3 has 14 amino acids. The CDR3 loop is CASSFGGAAGELFF. As DNA, the CDR3 is TGTGCCAGCAGCTTCGGCGGGGCCGCCGGGGAGCTGTTTTTT.

The V gene is TRBV9, the J gene TRBJ2-5, with TRBD1 identical over 7 bases. Germline V gene lookup returns CDR1 SGDLS and CDR2 YYNGEE. J gave up 5 bases and V 4 bases, and 8 bases lay outside the gene matches. This CDR3 is built from 14 residues. The CDR3 sequence is CASSPTGARETQYF. CDR3 nucleotide sequence: TGTGCCAGCAGCCCCACAGGGGCCCGGGAGACCCAGTACTTC.

The V and J genes are TRBV7-8 and TRBJ2-5; 10 bases align to TRBD1. This CDR3 spans 14 amino acids. The J segment lost 1 base and the V segment lost 5 bases, leaving 1 base of the junction unmatched. Germline CDR1 is SGHVS and CDR2 is FQNEAQ. The CDR3 DNA is TGTGCCAGCAGCCGGACAGGGGGCCAAGAGACCCAGTACTTC. Protein sequence: CASSRTGGQETQYF.

The gene calls are TRBV6-1 and TRBJ2-5; TRBD2 aligns across 10 bases. Germline V gene lookup returns CDR1 MNHNS and CDR2 SASEGT. J was trimmed by 2 bases and V by 0 bases; bases with no gene match: 3. This CDR3 contains 16 residues. The CDR3 protein is CASSEAWTSGQETQYF. CDR3 bases: TGTGCCAGCAGTGAAGCCTGGACTAGCGGACAAGAGACCCAGTACTTC.

The gene calls are TRBV18 and TRBJ2-3, with D maybe TRBD1 (5 bases). This CDR3 is 14 amino acids long. V lost 3 bases, J lost 4 bases, and 11 bases lay in between. Germline V lookup: CDR1 KGHSH, CDR2 LQKENI. DNA for the CDR3: TGTGCCAGCTCACCTACCAGGGTAGCAGATACGCAGTATTTT. This codes for CASSPTRVADTQYF.

The chain uses TRBV18 and TRBJ2-7, with TRBD2 identical over 9 bases. Germline V gene data show CDR1 as KGHSH and CDR2 as LQKENI. Germline trimming cut 3 bases from V and 3 bases from J; bases unmatched to any gene: 6. CDR3 size: 15 residues. The CDR3 DNA is TGTGCCAGCTCACCGGGGAGCGGGGGGAGCTACGAGCAGTACTTC. Its translation is CASSPGSGGSYEQYF.

The chain is built from TRBV29-1 and TRBJ2-3, with 7 bases aligning to TRBD1. The germline gives CDR1 SQVTM, CDR2 ANQGSEA. V dropped 4 bases and J dropped 2; count of bases not matched to a gene: 9. This CDR3 contains 15 residues. The CDR3 region has the DNA TGCAGCGTTGGGTCATGGACAGGAGCCACAGATACGCAGTATTTT. Its protein is CSVGSWTGATDTQYF.

The chain uses TRBV11-2 and TRBJ2-3; TRBD2 matches 9 bases. Germline V gene lookup returns CDR1 SGHAT and CDR2 FQNNGV. This CDR3 region has 15 residues. The V segment lost 4 bases and the J segment 5 bases; nucleotides outside the gene matches: 7. The CDR3 loop is CASSSPGLAGDTQYF. As DNA, the CDR3 is TGTGCCAGCAGCTCCCCGGGACTAGCAGGAGATACGCAGTATTTT. Full variable domain (outside the CDR3, taken from reference TRBV11-2 and TRBJ2-3): EAGVAQSPRYKIIEKRQSVAFWCNPISGHATLYWYQQILGQGPKLLIQFQNNGVVDDSQLPKDRFSAERLKGVDSTLKIQPAKLEDSAVYLCASSSPGLAGDTQYFGPGTRLTVL.

The J gene is TRBJ1-1, the V gene TRBV4-1, with TRBD1 as a possible D gene (5 bases). From germline, CDR1 is MGHRA and CDR2 YSYEKL. The CDR3 is 13 residues long. The V and J ends lost 3 bases and 4 bases respectively, with 9 bases between them. The CDR3 protein is CASSHIGGTEAFF. CDR3 DNA sequence: TGCGCCAGCAGCCACATCGGGGGCACTGAAGCTTTCTTT.

This clone was seen just once. The chain uses TRBV9 and TRBJ1-3; unclear D gene. This CDR3 has 13 residues. Germline V gene sequence: CDR1 SGDLS, CDR2 YYNGEE. Trimming left V 1 base short and J 6 bases short, with 8 bases between. The CDR3 loop reads CASSVPGENTIYF. The CDR3 bases are TGTGCCAGCAGCGTACCAGGCGAAAACACCATATATTTT.

This clone was counted a few times. The chain links TRBV5-1 to TRBJ2-1, with D possibly matching TRBD2 (5 bases). V lost 4 bases and J lost 7, with 15 bases in between. Germline V gene data show CDR1 as SGHRS and CDR2 as YFSETQ. The CDR3 totals 14 residues. The DNA of the CDR3 is TGCGCCAGCAGCACCAGTTCGGGGATGAATGAGCAGTTCTTC. It translates to CASSTSSGMNEQFF.

The chain joins TRBV7-9 to TRBJ2-6; TRBD2 agrees at 8 bases. CDR1 and CDR2 (germline): SEHNR, FQNEAQ (reference sequence). CDR3 length equals 17 residues. J was trimmed by 0 bases and V by 7 bases; bases with no gene match: 8. The chain's CDR3 is CASNRGRTISGANVLTF. As DNA, the CDR3 is TGTGCCAGCAACCGCGGGAGGACCATCTCTGGGGCCAACGTCCTGACTTTC.

By frequency in the sample, this clone is medium-sized. The chain is built from TRBV4-1 and TRBJ2-3; no clear D gene. This CDR3 has 15 residues. Deletions cut 1 base from V and 6 bases from J, with 14 bases between. The germline CDR1 and CDR2 sequences are MGHRA and YSYEKL. DNA of the CDR3: TGCGCCAGCAGCCAAGGCTGGGCCGCAAGGGATACGCAGTATTTT. It is translated as CASSQGWAARDTQYF.